A selection of T cell receptor beta chains follows, all from one sample in a study of shared clonotypes between healthy human individuals. The table came from immunoSEQ multiplex PCR; TCRdb's copy has only in-frame clones and leaves some out. The sample lists 740,000 or so clones; around three quarters were seen once. Material for sequencing was memory CD4+ T cells sorted from blood. Receptor source: a woman aged 25 to 45 in good health. The CDR3 runs from the conserved cysteine through the conserved F or W. A D gene is named only where the DNA matches it firmly. Size is stated for part of the rows, as once, few or many counts, or as a class when the clone is expanded.

len: 14
v_gene: TRBV7-2
abundance: few
j_gene: TRBJ1-1
d_gene: NA
CDR3nt: TGTGCCAGCAGCCTATGGACCCGTGGCACTGAAGCTTTCTTT
CDR3aa: CASSLWTRGTEAFF

len: 16
v_gene: TRBV27
abundance: NA
j_gene: TRBJ1-1
d_gene: NA
CDR3nt: TGTGCCAGCAGTTTAAAAGCAGTTAAAAAGTACACTGAAGCTTTCTTT
CDR3aa: CASSLKAVKKYTEAFF

len: 15
v_gene: TRBV4-1
abundance: NA
j_gene: TRBJ1-1
d_gene: NA
CDR3nt: TGCGCCAGCAGCCAAACCCGTCCCGGGGAGGCTGAAGCTTTCTTT
CDR3aa: CASSQTRPGEAEAFF

len: 15
v_gene: TRBV19
abundance: NA
j_gene: TRBJ1-2
d_gene: TRBD1
CDR3nt: TGTGCCAGTAGTATAGATCCTCGCAGGGGGGCTGGCTACACCTTC
CDR3aa: CASSIDPRRGAGYTF

len: 13
v_gene: TRBV7-6
abundance: NA
j_gene: TRBJ1-4
d_gene: NA
CDR3nt: TGTGCCAGCAGCTTACGGGAGAATGAAAAACTGTTTTTT
CDR3aa: CASSLRENEKLFF

len: 16
v_gene: TRBV27
abundance: NA
j_gene: TRBJ1-5
d_gene: NA
CDR3nt: TGTGCCAGCAGTTCGGGGGTCGGGGGACGAAATCAGCCCCAGCATTTT
CDR3aa: CASSSGVGGRNQPQHF

len: 15
v_gene: TRBV5-5
abundance: many
j_gene: TRBJ1-2
d_gene: NA
CDR3nt: TGTGCCAGCAGCTATGCGGGGGCTGAAATCTATGGCTACACCTTC
CDR3aa: CASSYAGAEIYGYTF

len: 16
v_gene: TRBV7-3
abundance: NA
j_gene: TRBJ2-7
d_gene: NA
CDR3nt: TGTGCCAGCAGCTTAGACTGGTCTGAGAGCTCCTACGAGCAGTACTTC
CDR3aa: CASSLDWSESSYEQYF

len: 13
v_gene: TRBV7-8
abundance: NA
j_gene: TRBJ1-1
d_gene: NA
CDR3nt: TGTGCCAGCAGCTTAGCAGGGGGAGCTGAAGCTTTCTTT
CDR3aa: CASSLAGGAEAFF

len: 14
v_gene: TRBV30
abundance: few
j_gene: TRBJ2-3
d_gene: NA
CDR3nt: TGTGCCTGGAGACACAGGGTGGGCACAGATACGCAGTATTTT
CDR3aa: CAWRHRVGTDTQYF

len: 13
v_gene: TRBV28
abundance: NA
j_gene: TRBJ1-5
d_gene: NA
CDR3nt: TGTGCCAGCAGTTTAAGTTGGGATCAGCCCCAGCATTTT
CDR3aa: CASSLSWDQPQHF

len: 17
v_gene: TRBV19
abundance: NA
j_gene: TRBJ1-3
d_gene: TRBD1
CDR3nt: TGTGCCAGTAGCATGGATCTTCGGACAGGTGCAGGAAACACCATATATTTT
CDR3aa: CASSMDLRTGAGNTIYF

len: 14
v_gene: TRBV6-1
abundance: NA
j_gene: TRBJ1-5
d_gene: NA
CDR3nt: TGTGCCAGCACAAAAGGAGTGGTAAATCAGCCCCAGCATTTT
CDR3aa: CASTKGVVNQPQHF

len: 15
v_gene: TRBV5-1
abundance: NA
j_gene: TRBJ2-1
d_gene: NA
CDR3nt: TGCGCCAGCAGCTTGGACACTGGATCCTACAATGAGCAGTTCTTC
CDR3aa: CASSLDTGSYNEQFF

len: 11
v_gene: TRBV7-9
abundance: NA
j_gene: TRBJ1-5
d_gene: NA
CDR3nt: TGTGCCAGCAGCTTAAATCAGCCCCAGCATTTT
CDR3aa: CASSLNQPQHF

len: 12
v_gene: TRBV7-9
abundance: few
j_gene: TRBJ1-2
d_gene: NA
CDR3nt: TGTGCCAGCAGCACCGAGGCCTATGGCTACACCTTC
CDR3aa: CASSTEAYGYTF